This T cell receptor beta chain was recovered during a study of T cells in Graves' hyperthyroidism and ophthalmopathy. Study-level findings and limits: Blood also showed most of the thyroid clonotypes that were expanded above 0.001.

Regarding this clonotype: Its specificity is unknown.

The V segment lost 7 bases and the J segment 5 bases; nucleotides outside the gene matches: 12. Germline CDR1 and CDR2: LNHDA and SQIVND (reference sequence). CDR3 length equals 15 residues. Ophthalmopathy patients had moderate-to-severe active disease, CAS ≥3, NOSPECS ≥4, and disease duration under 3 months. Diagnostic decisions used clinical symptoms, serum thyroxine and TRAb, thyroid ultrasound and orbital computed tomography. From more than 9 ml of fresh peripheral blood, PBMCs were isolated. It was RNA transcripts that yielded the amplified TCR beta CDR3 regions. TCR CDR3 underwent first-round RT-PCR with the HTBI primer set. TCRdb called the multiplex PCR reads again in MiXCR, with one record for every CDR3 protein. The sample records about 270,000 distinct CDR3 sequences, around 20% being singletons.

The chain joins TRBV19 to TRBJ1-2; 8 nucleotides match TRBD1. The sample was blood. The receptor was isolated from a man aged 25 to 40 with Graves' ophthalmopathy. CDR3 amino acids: CASTPGTGVGYGYTF. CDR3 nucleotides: TGTGCCAGTACTCCCGGGACAGGTGTGGGTTATGGCTACACCTTC. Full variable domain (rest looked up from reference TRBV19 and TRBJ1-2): DGGITQSPKYLFRKEGQNVTLSCEQNLNHDAMYWYRQDPGQGLRLIYYSQIVNDFQKGDIAEGYSVSREKKESFPLTVTSAQKNPTAFYLCASTPGTGVGYGYTFGSGTRLTVV.